The entry below describes one TCR beta chain. This specimen belongs to a study of cytomegalovirus exposure and HLA in healthy donors. The CDR3 loop spans 13 amino acids. Germline-derived CDR1 and CDR2 are SNHLY and FYNNEI. The V gene lost 7 bases and the J gene lost 10 bases, with 16 bases spanning the gap. With 60 Vbeta and 13 Jbeta primers, the PCR was carried out. Measured with immunoSEQ multiplex PCR; TCRdb has only the in-frame clones, and not every one. Of 80,000 to 100,000 clones in the sample, about four fifths were seen once. This clonotype was sampled from a human donor in good health. The chain is built from TRBV2 and TRBJ1-4; the D gene is possibly TRBD1 (6 bases). The sequencing sample was made of PBMCs. The CDR3 sequence is CASKVDSQGKLFF. The CDR3 DNA reads as TGTGCCAGCAAGGTGGACAGCCAGGGAAAACTGTTTTTT.